Below are 29 T cell receptor beta chains sequenced from a single sample in a study of tumour-infiltrating T cells in Burkitt lymphoma. Sequencing was performed with immunoSEQ multiplex PCR; in TCRdb, only in-frame clones are kept and a portion is missing. The sample lists some 14,000 clones, roughly 75% occurring once. Sequencing was done on a sample of tumor tissue. Receptors were obtained from a human donor with diffuse large B-cell lymphoma.

The CDR3 region is CASSLINEQFF. Here the CDR3 DNA reads TGTGCCAGCAGTTTAATCAATGAGCAGTTCTTC. The J gene is TRBJ2-1, the V gene TRBV28; D remains ambiguous. Germline V gene data show CDR1 as MDHEN and CDR2 as SYDVKM. Trimming pared 2 bases from V and 6 bases from J, leaving 2 bases between. The CDR3 extends over 11 amino acids.

The genes are TRBV6-5 and TRBJ2-1; 9 nucleotides line up with TRBD2. V was clipped by 4 bases and J by 4 bases; unmatched bases: 8. CDR3 length: 16 amino acids. Germline V gene lookup returns CDR1 MNHEY and CDR2 SVGAGI. The CDR3 sequence: CASSSFSGSPYNEQFF. The CDR3 nucleotides are TGTGCCAGCAGTTCATTTAGCGGGAGCCCATACAATGAGCAGTTCTTC.

The chain carries TRBV2 and TRBJ2-5; D may be TRBD1 (7 bases). V lost 7 bases and J lost 5, with 17 bases in between. The CDR3 is 14 residues long. The germline V gene encodes CDR1 SNHLY and CDR2 FYNNEI. The CDR3 here is CASNKPGGMETQYF. The CDR3 DNA sequence: TGTGCCAGCAACAAACCAGGGGGGATGGAGACCCAGTACTTC.

In its sample, this clone was seen once. The V call is TRBV2, the J call TRBJ2-2; perhaps TRBD2 as D (6 bases). Germline V gene data show CDR1 as SNHLY and CDR2 as FYNNEI. Trimming left V 2 bases short and J 0 bases short, with 19 bases between. The CDR3 has 19 amino acids. CDR3 nucleotides: TGTGCCAGCAGTGAACCGGGACTCCTCGCCCTTGCGAACACCGGGGAGCTGTTTTTT. It codes for CASSEPGLLALANTGELFF.

J is TRBJ1-2 and V is TRBV28; no firm D call. V was shortened by 1 base and J by 3 bases, with 12 bases between the two germline ends. CDR1 is MDHEN, CDR2 SYDVKM, per germline. CDR3 size: 15 residues. The CDR3 DNA follows: TGTGCCAGCAGTTTATTGGGTCAGCGATACTATGGCTACACCTTC. This sequence encodes CASSLLGQRYYGYTF.

The gene calls are TRBV6-5 and TRBJ2-2; D unresolved. The CDR3 consists of 12 residues. Germline CDR1 and CDR2: MNHEY and SVGAGI. Trimming took off 5 bases at V and 9 bases at J, with 10 bases between the two ends. CDR3 in amino acids: CASSQDLRELFF. CDR3 sequence (DNA): TGTGCCAGCAGTCAGGATCTCAGGGAGCTGTTTTTT.

The gene calls are TRBV15 and TRBJ2-3; D may correspond to TRBD1 or TRBD2 (5 bases each). This CDR3 has 16 amino acids. Looked up from germline, CDR1 is LNHNV and CDR2 is YYDKDF (reference sequence). Between the trimmed V and J ends, which lost 0 bases and 5 bases, there was a span of 15 bases. Written as DNA, the CDR3 is TGTGCCACCAGCAGAGATCCCTTTGAGAGGGGAGATACGCAGTATTTT. Amino acid sequence: CATSRDPFERGDTQYF.

The CDR3 is CASSLDLSDSSYEQYF. CDR3 coding DNA: TGTGCCAGCAGCTTGGATCTGTCGGATTCCTCCTACGAGCAGTACTTC. This rearrangement joins TRBV5-4 to TRBJ2-7; no reliable D call. CDR3 length: 16 amino acids. V was shortened by 0 bases and J by 0 bases, with 13 bases between the two germline ends. Germline V gene data show CDR1 as SGHNT and CDR2 as YYREEE (reference sequence).

The rearrangement links TRBV29-1 to TRBJ2-7, with 7 nucleotides matching TRBD2. The CDR3 is made up of 15 amino acids. V lost 3 bases, J lost 0 bases, and 8 bases stayed unmatched. From germline, CDR1 is SQVTM and CDR2 ANQGSEA. DNA for the CDR3: TGCAGCGTTGAGGGGGGGGTTTTCCTCTCCTACGAGCAGTACTTC. Its protein is CSVEGGVFLSYEQYF.

The genes are TRBV29-1 and TRBJ2-7, with 8 bases identical to TRBD1. V shed 7 bases, J shed 0 bases, and the junction held 2 bases outside the gene matches. The germline V gene has CDR1 SQVTM and CDR2 ANQGSEA. The CDR3 loop spans 12 amino acids. This CDR3 reads CSAGTGSYEQYF. The CDR3 region has the DNA TGCAGCGCTGGGACAGGCTCCTACGAGCAGTACTTC.

This clone was counted only a few times. The CDR3 spells CASSLEVDRVTEAFF. The CDR3 nucleotides are TGTGCCAGCAGCTTAGAGGTGGACAGGGTGACTGAAGCTTTCTTT. The chain combines TRBV7-9 with TRBJ1-1; 8 positions match TRBD1. J was trimmed by 5 bases and V by 1 base; bases with no gene match: 6. CDR1 is SEHNR, CDR2 FQNEAQ, per germline (reference sequence). The CDR3 contains 15 residues.

The V gene is TRBV30, the J gene TRBJ1-5; no reliable D call. The CDR3 sequence is 15 residues long. V was clipped by 0 bases and J by 4 bases, with 13 bases between them. Germline loops: CDR1 GTSNPN, CDR2 SVGIG (reference sequence). The CDR3 protein is CAWSVLGEWNQPQHF. CDR3 nucleotides: TGTGCCTGGAGTGTACTGGGAGAGTGGAATCAGCCCCAGCATTTT.

The genes are TRBV6-6 and TRBJ1-5, with 7 nucleotides matching TRBD1. V was clipped by 7 bases and J by 4 bases; unmatched bases: 13. The CDR3 is made up of 16 amino acids. Germline CDR1 and CDR2: MNHNY and SVGAGI (reference sequence). The CDR3 nucleotides are TGTGCCAGCAAAGGGCCCCCGGGACAGACAAATCAGCCCCAGCATTTT. Residues: CASKGPPGQTNQPQHF.

The chain uses TRBV7-9 and TRBJ2-2, with D uncertain. The CDR3 is 15 amino acids. The V end lost 1 base, the J end lost 0 bases, and 6 bases lay between the germline ends. Per germline, CDR1 SEHNR and CDR2 FQNEAQ (reference sequence). CDR3 sequence: CASSLVVANTGELFF. The CDR3 nucleotides read TGTGCCAGCAGCTTAGTGGTGGCGAACACCGGGGAGCTGTTTTTT. Full variable domain (outside the CDR3, taken from reference TRBV7-9 and TRBJ2-2): DTGVSQNPRHKITKRGQNVTFRCDPISEHNRLYWYRQTLGQGPEFLTYFQNEAQLEKSRLLSDRFSAERPKGSFSTLEIQRTEQGDSAMYLCASSLVVANTGELFFGEGSRLTVL.

The chain combines TRBV6-6 with TRBJ2-2; a possible D gene is TRBD1 (5 bases). Germline CDR1 MNHNY, CDR2 SVGAGI (reference sequence). The CDR3 has 16 amino acids. V was clipped by 2 bases and J by 0 bases, with 10 bases between them. The CDR3 sequence: CASSYDSRPNTGELFF. The CDR3 region has the DNA TGTGCCAGCAGTTACGACAGCCGACCGAACACCGGGGAGCTGTTTTTT.

This clone is a singleton in its sample. V and J are TRBV7-9 and TRBJ1-1, with 7 positions matching TRBD1. V lost 3 bases, J lost 7 bases, and 11 bases stayed unmatched. In germline, CDR1 is SEHNR, CDR2 FQNEAQ (reference sequence). This CDR3 is 15 amino acids long. The CDR3 DNA reads TGTGCCAGCAGCTTTATTTTTGCGAGGGACAGTGAAGCTTTCTTT. Protein product: CASSFIFARDSEAFF.

This chain connects TRBV5-4 to TRBJ1-1, with TRBD1 identical over 7 bases. From germline, CDR1 is SGHNT and CDR2 YYREEE (reference sequence). The CDR3 consists of 15 residues. V lost 0 bases to trimming and J lost 0 bases; unmatched junction nucleotides: 2. The CDR3 bases are TGTGCCAGCAGCTTGGAACAGGGGATGAACACTGAAGCTTTCTTT. The encoded protein is CASSLEQGMNTEAFF.

A single count supports this clone. The chain carries TRBV18 and TRBJ1-3; perhaps TRBD1 as D (5 bases). The CDR3 contains 16 residues. From germline, CDR1 is KGHSH and CDR2 LQKENI. V was cut by 1 base and J by 0 bases, with 10 bases left in between. CDR3 residues: CASSPQGLYSGNTIYF. CDR3 in DNA: TGTGCCAGCTCACCACAGGGGTTGTACTCTGGAAACACCATATATTTT.

V usage is TRBV29-1 and J usage is TRBJ1-5, with unresolved D. CDR1 and CDR2 (germline): SQVTM, ANQGSEA. The V gene lost 4 bases and the J gene lost 3 bases, with 10 bases spanning the gap. The CDR3 has 13 residues. CDR3 residues: CSVGSQPNQPQHF. CDR3 nucleotides: TGCAGCGTTGGGTCTCAGCCCAATCAGCCCCAGCATTTT. Based on the CDR3 plus reference TRBV29-1 and TRBJ1-5, the full variable domain is SAVISQKPSRDICQRGTSLTIQCQVDSQVTMMFWYRQQPGQSLTLIATANQGSEATYESGFVIDKFPISRPNLTFSTLTVSNMSPEDSSIYLCSVGSQPNQPQHFGDGTRLSIL.

The V and J genes are TRBV25-1 and TRBJ2-1; no clear D. Germline-derived CDR1 and CDR2 are MGHDK and SYGVNS. The V end lost 4 bases, the J end lost 9 bases, and 7 bases lay between the germline ends. The CDR3 length is 11 residues. DNA of the CDR3: TGTGCCAGCAGTGCGGTCACTGAGCAGTTCTTC. This encodes CASSAVTEQFF.

The chain recombines TRBV10-3 with TRBJ1-1; D gene unclear. Germline V CDR1 and CDR2: ENHRY, SYGVKD. Trimming pared 3 bases from V and 1 base from J, leaving 6 bases between. The length of the CDR3 is 13 residues. The CDR3 loop reads CAISDLENTEAFF. For the CDR3, the DNA is TGTGCCATCAGTGACTTAGAGAACACTGAAGCTTTCTTT.

V usage is TRBV6-1 and J usage is TRBJ2-7; 10 nucleotides match TRBD1. The germline V gene encodes CDR1 MNHNS and CDR2 SASEGT. The CDR3 loop spans 13 amino acids. Trimming at V came to 6 bases and at J to 4 bases, leaving 3 bases not matched to a gene. The CDR3 reads CASRGTGAYEQYF. The CDR3, as DNA: TGTGCCAGCAGGGGGACAGGGGCATACGAGCAGTACTTC.

The V call is TRBV25-1, the J call TRBJ1-2, with D unclear. This CDR3 comprises 13 residues. The ends were cut back, 1 base at V and 9 bases at J, with 12 bases in the middle. The germline gives CDR1 MGHDK, CDR2 SYGVNS. The chain's CDR3 is CASSESSRSSYTF. CDR3 bases: TGTGCCAGCAGTGAATCATCCCGCTCGAGCTACACCTTC.

The rearrangement joins TRBV7-2 to TRBJ2-3, with D perhaps TRBD2 (5 bases). The germline V and J ends were trimmed by 0 bases and 0 bases, with 13 bases remaining between them. The CDR3 runs 17 residues. Germline CDR1 reads SGHTA; CDR2 reads FQGNSA. For the CDR3, the DNA is TGTGCCAGCAGCTTAGCGCTAGCCAGCACTAGCACAGATACGCAGTATTTT. Its translation: CASSLALASTSTDTQYF. The full variable domain, with the rest looked up from reference TRBV7-2 and TRBJ2-3, is GAGVSQSPSNKVTEKGKDVELRCDPISGHTALYWYRQSLGQGLEFLIYFQGNSAPDKSGLPSDRFSAERTGGSVSTLTIQRTQQEDSAVYLCASSLALASTSTDTQYFGPGTRLTVL.

This clone is deemed medium-sized (0.01 to 0.1%). J is TRBJ2-7 and V is TRBV7-9; D gene unclear. This CDR3 contains 13 residues. With 5 bases removed from V and 1 base from J, the gap between germline ends came to 9 bases. Germline assignment: CDR1 SEHNR and CDR2 FQNEAQ (reference sequence). The CDR3, as DNA: TGTGCCAGCAGCCCCGGGCCTTCCTACGAGCAGTACGTC. It is translated as CASSPGPSYEQYV.

Points on this clone: The junction departs from the called germline gene at one end, perhaps through a read error. J is TRBJ2-7 and V is TRBV28, with 9 bases fitting TRBD1. The CDR3 sequence is 11 residues long. CDR1 is MDHEN, CDR2 SYDVKM, per germline. CDR3 amino acids: CASDTGQGPSF. In DNA, the CDR3 is TGTGCCAGCGACACCGGACAGGGGCCCTCCTTC. Based on the CDR3 plus reference TRBV28 and TRBJ2-7, the full variable domain is DVKVTQSSRYLVKRTGEKVFLECVQDMDHENMFWYRQDPGLGLRLIYFSYDVKMKEKGDIPEGYSVSREKKERFSLILESASTNQTSMYLCASDTGQGPSFGPGTRLTVT.

By share of the sample, this clone is large (0.1 to 1%). The chain carries TRBV4-2 and TRBJ2-2; possibly TRBD2 for D (5 bases). CDR1 and CDR2 (germline): LGHNA, YNFKEQ. CDR3 length equals 15 residues. With 6 bases removed from V and 0 bases from J, the gap between germline ends came to 11 bases. CDR3 loop: CASRPGMPNTGELFF. In nucleotides, the CDR3 is TGTGCCAGCAGACCCGGGATGCCGAACACCGGGGAGCTGTTTTTT.

The genes are TRBV5-1 and TRBJ1-1; D ambiguous. Germline loops: CDR1 SGHRS, CDR2 YFSETQ. The CDR3 loop spans 12 amino acids. The V and J ends lost 5 bases and 5 bases respectively, with 10 bases between them. This CDR3 is CASREAGTEAFF. DNA for the CDR3: TGCGCCAGCAGGGAGGCCGGGACTGAAGCTTTCTTT.

The J gene is TRBJ1-1, the V gene TRBV6-5, with 8 bases matching TRBD1. CDR3 length: 15 amino acids. The V segment lost 6 bases and the J segment 0 bases; nucleotides outside the gene matches: 6. Germline V gene sequence: CDR1 MNHEY, CDR2 SVGAGI. The CDR3 loop reads CASSSRDRLNTEAFF. CDR3 nucleotide sequence: TGTGCCAGCAGCTCCCGGGACAGGTTGAACACTGAAGCTTTCTTT.